This entry features one T cell receptor beta chain sequence. Its antigen is as yet unknown. Since all of the isolated RNA was reverse transcribed, expressed TCRB transcripts were what got sequenced. The repertoire was sequenced with immunoSEQ multiplex PCR; TCRdb's copy has only in-frame clones and lacks some. The sample shows roughly 310,000 clones, 11% of them seen only once. The data belong to a study of beta chain features in type 1 diabetes. The germline gives CDR1 SGHRS, CDR2 YFSETQ. This CDR3 comprises 14 residues. Between the trimmed V and J ends, which lost 0 bases and 6 bases, there was a span of 10 bases. Whole-study findings and limits: Junctions at VDJ sites from type 1 diabetes patients had fewer insertions and more deletions. Type 1 diabetes patients showed a moderate but significant shortening of TCRB CDR3s in all four CD4+ subsets.

The rearrangement links TRBV5-1 to TRBJ2-1; TRBD1 is a possible D gene (6 bases). This receptor was obtained from a woman under 40 in good health. The material sequenced was naive CD4+ T cells from blood. CDR3 loop: CASSLGDRSNEQFF. The CDR3 bases are TGCGCCAGCAGCTTGGGCGACAGGTCCAATGAGCAGTTCTTC.